This passage covers 14 T cell receptor beta chains from one sample sequenced in a study of cytomegalovirus exposure and HLA in healthy donors. PCR involved 60 Vbeta and 13 Jbeta primers. The assay was immunoSEQ multiplex PCR, and TCRdb's table has in-frame clones only and misses some. The sample consists of 120,000 or so clones, about 81% of them appearing once. The specimen was PBMCs. These receptors all come from a man in his forties in good health and CMV-seronegative.

Only a few counts were recorded for this clone. The V call is TRBV11-3, the J call TRBJ1-2; D remains ambiguous. The length of the CDR3 is 15 residues. V lost 5 bases and J lost 0, with 13 bases in between. Germline V gene data show CDR1 as SGHNT and CDR2 as YENEEA. The CDR3 loop reads CASSPLRVANYGYTF. As DNA, the CDR3 is TGTGCCAGCAGCCCCCTTCGCGTCGCTAACTATGGCTACACCTTC.

This clone was seen a few times. This rearrangement joins TRBV19 to TRBJ1-2; 8 bases are a match to TRBD1. Trimming took 5 bases from V and 8 from J; bases not matched to a gene: 7. From germline, CDR1 is LNHDA and CDR2 SQIVND (reference sequence). This CDR3 has 13 residues. CDR3 region: CASSFAGGGGYTF. In DNA form, the CDR3 reads TGTGCCAGTAGTTTTGCAGGGGGCGGCGGCTACACCTTC.

The chain employs TRBV7-3 and TRBJ2-2; no clear D. CDR1 is SGHTA, CDR2 FQGTGA, per germline. V lost 3 bases, J lost 1 base, and 9 bases lay in between. The CDR3 totals 15 residues. The DNA for the CDR3 is TGTGCCAGCAGCTTTAGTCGTGTGAACACCGGGGAGCTGTTTTTT. As protein: CASSFSRVNTGELFF.

The V gene is TRBV27, the J gene TRBJ1-1; D is possibly TRBD1 (5 bases). With 6 bases removed from V and 1 base from J, the gap between germline ends came to 12 bases. The CDR3 extends over 14 amino acids. Per germline, CDR1 MNHEY and CDR2 SMNVEV (reference sequence). The CDR3: CASSNWGGNTEAFF. The DNA for the CDR3 is TGTGCCAGCAGCAACTGGGGGGGGAACACTGAAGCTTTCTTT.

On this clone itself: The junction departs from germline at one end; a sequencing error may be responsible. This chain connects TRBV7-9 to TRBJ2-1; tentative D call: TRBD2 (7 bases). Germline assignment: CDR1 SEHNR and CDR2 FQNEAQ (reference sequence). The CDR3 is 16 residues long. The CDR3, as DNA: TGTTCCAGCAGCCGTAGTAGGGGGGGGCTAGGCAATGAGCAGTTCTTC. Its protein is CSSSRSRGGLGNEQFF.

J is TRBJ1-2 and V is TRBV7-8; tentative D call: TRBD1 (5 bases). Germline-derived CDR1 and CDR2 are SGHVS and FQNEAQ. This CDR3 has 12 residues. Trimming took off 4 bases at V and 5 bases at J, with 8 bases between the two ends. The CDR3 nucleotides read TGTGCCAGCAGCTCAGGGAATTATGGCTACACCTTC. This sequence encodes CASSSGNYGYTF.

This clone was recorded a few times. The rearrangement uses TRBV19 and TRBJ1-3; D may be TRBD1 (6 bases). Germline V CDR1 and CDR2: LNHDA, SQIVND (reference sequence). With 10 bases removed from V and 3 bases from J, the gap between germline ends came to 16 bases. The CDR3 consists of 14 residues. CDR3 sequence: CATGGGAGGNTIYF. CDR3 DNA sequence: TGTGCCACGGGCGGGGGGGCGGGTGGAAACACCATATATTTT.

This chain joins TRBV25-1 and TRBJ1-2; tentative D call: TRBD1 (6 bases). The CDR3 is 16 amino acids. The germline V gene encodes CDR1 MGHDK and CDR2 SYGVNS. V lost 6 bases and J 4 bases, leaving 21 bases between the germline ends. The chain's CDR3 is CASRDSRAQGSYGYTF. The DNA for the CDR3 is TGTGCCAGCAGAGACTCAAGGGCCCAGGGGTCCTATGGCTACACCTTC.

The V call is TRBV18, the J call TRBJ2-3; 9 bases line up with TRBD1. The CDR3 covers 16 residues. Germline trimming cut 0 bases from V and 2 bases from J; bases unmatched to any gene: 3. The V gene's germline CDR1 is KGHSH and CDR2 LQKENI. CDR3 residues: CASSPPGTGLTDTQYF. The CDR3 nucleotides read TGTGCCAGCTCACCACCCGGGACAGGGCTCACAGATACGCAGTATTTT.

The chain recombines TRBV19 with TRBJ1-5; the D gene is possibly TRBD1 (5 bases). Trimming took 8 bases from V and 1 from J, leaving 18 bases between them. The CDR3 has 16 residues. Germline CDR1 is LNHDA and CDR2 is SQIVND (reference sequence). The CDR3 DNA sequence: TGTGCCAGTCATGCTCAGAAAAGGGGAAGCAATCAGCCCCAGCATTTT. Translating it yields CASHAQKRGSNQPQHF.

V usage is TRBV19 and J usage is TRBJ1-5; D ambiguous. V lost 3 bases and J 0 bases, leaving 9 bases between the germline ends. CDR1 is LNHDA, CDR2 SQIVND, per germline (reference sequence). This CDR3 has 15 amino acids. CDR3 loop: CASSIGPYSNQPQHF. The CDR3 bases are TGTGCCAGTAGTATTGGGCCGTATAGCAATCAGCCCCAGCATTTT.

The J gene is TRBJ2-1, the V gene TRBV11-2; 7 positions match TRBD1. Germline CDR1 and CDR2: SGHAT and FQNNGV. After removal of 7 bases from V and 8 bases from J, the junction contained 17 bases not matched to a gene. This CDR3 spans 16 amino acids. CDR3 in DNA: TGTGCCAGCACCGATCCCTTACAGACAGGGATTTATGAGCAGTTCTTC. Translated: CASTDPLQTGIYEQFF.

This clone has a single count. This chain links TRBV27 with TRBJ2-7; TRBD2 matches at 12 bases. The CDR3 sequence is 15 residues long. Germline CDR1 reads MNHEY; CDR2 reads SMNVEV (reference sequence). V was clipped by 6 bases and J by 2 bases; unmatched bases: 5. DNA for the CDR3: TGTGCCAGCAGGGTACTAGCGGGAGGCACCTACGAGCAGTACTTC. Its translation is CASRVLAGGTYEQYF.

This clone was seen a handful of times. The J gene is TRBJ2-5, the V gene TRBV7-2; TRBD2 matches 9 bases. With V trimmed by 1 base and J by 5 bases, 8 bases remained unmatched. Germline V gives CDR1 SGHTA, CDR2 FQGNSA. This CDR3 has 16 amino acids. CDR3 nucleotide sequence: TGTGCCAGCAGCTTAGAGGGTAGCGGGGGAGGGGAGACCCAGTACTTC. Its protein is CASSLEGSGGGETQYF.